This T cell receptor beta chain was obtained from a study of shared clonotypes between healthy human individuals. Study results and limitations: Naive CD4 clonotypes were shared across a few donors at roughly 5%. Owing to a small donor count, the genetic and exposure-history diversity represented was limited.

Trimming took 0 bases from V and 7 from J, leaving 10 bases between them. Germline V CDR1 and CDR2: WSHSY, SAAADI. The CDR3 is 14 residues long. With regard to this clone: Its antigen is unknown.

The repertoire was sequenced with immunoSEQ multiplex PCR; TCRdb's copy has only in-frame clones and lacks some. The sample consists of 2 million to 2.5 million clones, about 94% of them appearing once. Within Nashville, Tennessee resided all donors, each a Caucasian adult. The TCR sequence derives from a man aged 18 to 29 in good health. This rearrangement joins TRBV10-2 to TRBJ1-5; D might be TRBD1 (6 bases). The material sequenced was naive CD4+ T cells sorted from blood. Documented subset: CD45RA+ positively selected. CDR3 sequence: CASSESTGGQPQHF. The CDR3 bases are TGCGCCAGCAGTGAGTCGACAGGTGGACAGCCCCAGCATTTT.